This TCR beta chain was retrieved from a study of CD4 T cells in relation to SARS-CoV-2 and coronaviruses. Study-wide results and limits: Compared with monoreactive clones, crossreactive clones showed significantly weaker SARS-CoV-2 expansion.

Clones were read by immunoSEQ multiplex PCR, and TCRdb kept only the in-frame ones, dropping some. The repertoire holds 15,000 to 20,000 clones, with roughly 80% as singletons. CDR3 length: 17 amino acids. Germline CDR1 is MGHRA and CDR2 is YSYEKL. Deletions cut 0 bases from V and 2 bases from J, with 15 bases between. Unexposed donor CD4+ T cells date from about 2011-2018, before the COVID-19 pandemic. CD4+ T cells were isolated from the cells after around 11 days of culture. For this clone: The antigen remains unidentified.

Input material: CD4+ T cells from PBMCs, cultured in vitro. The clonotype originates from a human donor in good health. The chain employs TRBV4-1 and TRBJ2-3; no firm D call. This CDR3 is CASSQEPQVSATDTQYF. The CDR3 region has the DNA TGCGCCAGCAGCCAAGAGCCCCAGGTATCGGCCACAGATACGCAGTATTTT.